These 26 T cell receptor beta chains share one sample of origin, sequenced in a study of cytomegalovirus exposure and HLA in healthy donors. With 60 Vbeta and 13 Jbeta primers, the PCR was carried out. Sequencing used immunoSEQ multiplex PCR; TCRdb keeps in-frame clones, though not all of them. The table has about 92,000 clones, over 70% seen once. The source material was PBMCs. The receptor source for this set is a girl aged 2 to 10 in good health and CMV-seropositive.

The chain links TRBV7-8 to TRBJ2-4; D is unresolved. Germline V gene sequence: CDR1 SGHVS, CDR2 FQNEAQ. Trimming cost V 5 bases and J 0 bases, with 14 bases left between them. This CDR3 is built from 16 residues. The CDR3 here is CASSPVLRLAKNIQYF. The CDR3 bases are TGTGCCAGCAGCCCGGTATTGCGGCTAGCCAAAAACATTCAGTACTTC.

This clone came up a few times. The chain is built from TRBV5-4 and TRBJ1-4; perhaps TRBD1 as D (5 bases). V lost 4 bases to trimming and J lost 8 bases, with 15 bases between them. CDR3 length: 14 residues. Germline-derived CDR1 and CDR2 are SGHNT and YYREEE (reference sequence). For the CDR3, the DNA is TGTGCCAGCAGCATGATGGGGGGACGGGAAAAACTGTTTTTT. Translating it yields CASSMMGGREKLFF.

V usage is TRBV6-6 and J usage is TRBJ1-4, with no clear D. The length of the CDR3 is 12 residues. V lost 5 bases and J 4 bases, leaving 5 bases between the germline ends. The germline V gene encodes CDR1 MNHNY and CDR2 SVGAGI (reference sequence). The CDR3 coding sequence is TGTGCCAGCAGTCACATTAATGAAAAACTGTTTTTT. Residues: CASSHINEKLFF.

The chain employs TRBV30 and TRBJ2-5, with D possibly being TRBD1 (6 bases). The CDR3 extends over 16 amino acids. With 3 bases removed from V and 3 bases from J, the gap between germline ends came to 20 bases. In germline, CDR1 is GTSNPN, CDR2 SVGIG (reference sequence). The CDR3 region has the DNA TGTGCCTGGAGCTCCGTAAGGTTGACAGGTGAAGAGACCCAGTACTTC. As protein: CAWSSVRLTGEETQYF. The whole variable domain, remainder taken from reference TRBV30 and TRBJ2-5, is SQTIHQWPATLVQPVGSPLSLECTVEGTSNPNLYWYRQAAGRGLQLLFYSVGIGQISSEVPQNLSASRPQDRQFILSSKKLLLSDSGFYLCAWSSVRLTGEETQYFGPGTRLLVL.

The chain is built from TRBV5-1 and TRBJ2-2; TRBD2 might be the D (6 bases). Looked up from germline, CDR1 is SGHRS and CDR2 is YFSETQ. This CDR3 contains 18 residues. The ends were cut back, 3 bases at V and 7 bases at J, with 25 bases in the middle. CDR3 sequence: CASSSPGLIPSRGGELFF. The CDR3 nucleotides are TGCGCCAGCAGCTCCCCGGGACTCATACCCTCGAGGGGCGGGGAGCTGTTTTTT.

A word on this clone: Other nucleotide sequences in the sample specify the same CDR3. J is TRBJ2-7 and V is TRBV13, with TRBD1 matching 8 bases. V dropped 5 bases and J dropped 2; count of bases not matched to a gene: 5. Looked up from germline, CDR1 is PRHDT and CDR2 is FYEKMQ (reference sequence). The CDR3 spans 14 residues. CDR3 residues: CASSAGQGAYEQYF. CDR3 nucleotides: TGTGCCAGCAGCGCAGGACAGGGAGCCTACGAGCAGTACTTC.

A word on this clone: Mismatch with germline at one junction end may stem from a read error. The chain joins TRBV28 to TRBJ2-7; the D gene is possibly TRBD2 (5 bases). Germline-derived CDR1 and CDR2 are MDHEN and SYDVKM. This CDR3 is built from 14 residues. CDR3 protein: CASSFTRPRYGQYF. The CDR3 DNA sequence: TGTGCCAGCAGTTTCACTAGGCCGCGCTACGGGCAGTACTTC.

V is TRBV27 and J is TRBJ2-5; D uncertain. Between the trimmed V and J ends, which lost 6 bases and 4 bases, there was a span of 9 bases. Germline V lookup: CDR1 MNHEY, CDR2 SMNVEV (reference sequence). The CDR3 totals 12 residues. CDR3 amino acids: CASRNSRETQYF. DNA for the CDR3: TGTGCCAGCAGGAACTCAAGAGAGACCCAGTACTTC.

This sequence joins TRBV18 and TRBJ2-1; 13 bases are a match to TRBD2. The CDR3 totals 16 residues. Trimming cost V 2 bases and J 8 bases; bases outside gene matches: 6. Germline CDR1 and CDR2: KGHSH and LQKENI. The CDR3 is CASSPKRTSGSDEQFF. The CDR3, as DNA: TGTGCCAGCTCACCAAAAAGGACTAGCGGGAGTGATGAGCAGTTCTTC.

This sequence joins TRBV6-6 and TRBJ1-2, with 8 nucleotides matching TRBD1. Germline CDR1 MNHNY, CDR2 SVGAGI (reference sequence). CDR3 length equals 15 residues. V shed 4 bases, J shed 3 bases, and the junction held 7 bases outside the gene matches. The CDR3 DNA sequence: TGTGCCAGCAGTTTCGAAACAGGGGGGTACTATGGCTACACCTTC. It is translated as CASSFETGGYYGYTF.

This clone showed up just once. The gene calls are TRBV10-1 and TRBJ2-7; TRBD2 matches at 7 bases. After removal of 5 bases from V and 3 bases from J, the junction contained 4 bases not matched to a gene. The CDR3 is 13 amino acids. CDR1 is WNHNN, CDR2 SYGVQD, per germline (reference sequence). CDR3 loop: CASSREEIYEQYF. CDR3 nucleotides: TGCGCCAGCAGTCGGGAGGAAATCTACGAGCAGTACTTC.

As to this clone: This CDR3 is missing its conserved last phenylalanine or tryptophan, likely due to a read error. The rearrangement uses TRBV27 and TRBJ1-2; maybe TRBD1 (6 bases). The V end lost 3 bases, the J end lost 5 bases, and 7 bases lay between the germline ends. Germline CDR1 is MNHEY and CDR2 is SMNVEV (reference sequence). The CDR3 length is 12 residues. The CDR3 nucleotides read TGTGCCAGCAGTTTCAGGGGTTATGGCTACACCCTC. Its protein product is CASSFRGYGYTL.

This chain links TRBV6-1 with TRBJ1-5; D perhaps matches TRBD1 (6 bases). Germline V CDR1 and CDR2: MNHNS, SASEGT. Trimming took off 4 bases at V and 3 bases at J, with 10 bases between the two ends. The CDR3 is made up of 14 amino acids. CDR3 coding DNA: TGTGCCAGCAGTGCAGGGGATCCCAATCAGCCCCAGCATTTT. Translated: CASSAGDPNQPQHF.

The chain employs TRBV7-8 and TRBJ1-1, with TRBD1 as a possible D gene (5 bases). Germline CDR1 SGHVS, CDR2 FQNEAQ. The CDR3 is 15 amino acids. The ends were cut back, 2 bases at V and 1 base at J, with 11 bases in the middle. In DNA, the CDR3 is TGTGCCAGCAGCTTAACGGCAGGGTGGAACACTGAAGCTTTCTTT. Protein product: CASSLTAGWNTEAFF.

This clone was picked up one time. The V gene is TRBV6-4, the J gene TRBJ2-4, with D perhaps TRBD2 (6 bases). The CDR3 length is 14 residues. From germline, CDR1 is MRHNA and CDR2 SNTAGT. Trimming shortened V by 0 bases and J by 7 bases, and 10 bases separated the two germline ends. The CDR3 DNA is TGTGCCAGCAGTGACTCCCGGGAGCCTAACATTCAGTACTTC. It encodes CASSDSREPNIQYF.

This sequence joins TRBV19 and TRBJ1-1; 10 nucleotides align to TRBD1. The germline V gene has CDR1 LNHDA and CDR2 SQIVND (reference sequence). The CDR3 is 16 amino acids. With V trimmed by 4 bases and J by 6 bases, 11 bases remained unmatched. This chain's CDR3 is CASSRRQGAQVAEAFF. The CDR3 DNA reads as TGTGCCAGTAGTAGGCGACAGGGGGCCCAGGTCGCTGAAGCTTTCTTT.

This clone appeared once. The rearrangement joins TRBV29-1 to TRBJ2-3, with D maybe TRBD1 (6 bases). V lost 7 bases and J lost 5, with 16 bases in between. The CDR3 loop spans 13 amino acids. CDR1 and CDR2 (germline): SQVTM, ANQGSEA. DNA for the CDR3: TGCAGCGGAACACAGGGATGGCGAGATACGCAGTATTTT. This sequence encodes CSGTQGWRDTQYF.

The chain joins TRBV29-1 to TRBJ1-1; TRBD1 matches 10 bases. In germline, CDR1 is SQVTM, CDR2 ANQGSEA. The length of the CDR3 is 15 residues. With 6 bases clipped from V and 6 bases from J, the junction kept 13 bases outside the gene matches. The CDR3 DNA reads as TGCAGCGTCCTGGGACAGGGGATAGGGAGGGCTGAAGCTTTCTTT. The encoded protein is CSVLGQGIGRAEAFF.

The J gene is TRBJ1-2, the V gene TRBV7-9; D is ambiguous. In germline, CDR1 is SEHNR, CDR2 FQNEAQ (reference sequence). V was pared by 4 bases and J by 7 bases, with 13 bases between. The CDR3 has 13 amino acids. The CDR3 region is CASSYLALSGYTF. The CDR3, as DNA: TGTGCCAGCAGCTACCTCGCGTTGAGTGGCTACACCTTC. Using reference TRBV7-9 and TRBJ1-2 for the parts outside the CDR3, the full variable domain is DTGVSQNPRHKITKRGQNVTFRCDPISEHNRLYWYRQTLGQGPEFLTYFQNEAQLEKSRLLSDRFSAERPKGSFSTLEIQRTEQGDSAMYLCASSYLALSGYTFGSGTRLTVV.

The V call is TRBV2, the J call TRBJ2-7; tentative D call: TRBD2 (7 bases). This CDR3 region has 13 residues. Germline V CDR1 and CDR2: SNHLY, FYNNEI. Trimming took 6 bases from V and 6 from J, leaving 15 bases between them. The CDR3 coding sequence is TGTGCCAGCAGGAGGGGGAGGGTTGGCGAGCAGTACTTC. It codes for CASRRGRVGEQYF.

The J gene is TRBJ2-6, the V gene TRBV28; 11 nucleotides line up with TRBD1. CDR1 MDHEN and CDR2 SYDVKM come from the germline V gene. The CDR3 totals 17 residues. V shed 3 bases and J 1 base; nucleotides not matched to a gene: 2. The CDR3: CASSFRDRGSGANVLTF. CDR3 in DNA: TGTGCCAGCAGTTTTCGGGACAGGGGGTCTGGGGCCAACGTCCTGACTTTC.

A remark on this clone: Other nucleotide sequences in the sample specify the same CDR3. The V gene is TRBV29-1, the J gene TRBJ1-1; 8 bases fit TRBD1. With 5 bases clipped from V and 5 bases from J, the junction kept 13 bases outside the gene matches. Germline V gene data show CDR1 as SQVTM and CDR2 as ANQGSEA. There are 15 residues in the CDR3. The CDR3 region is CSVSQGARVRTEAFF. DNA for the CDR3: TGCAGCGTTTCGCAGGGGGCGCGAGTAAGAACTGAAGCTTTCTTT.

CDR3 bases: TGTGCCAGTAGTATAGATCAGGGCCGCTCCTACGAGCAGTACTTC. Its protein product is CASSIDQGRSYEQYF. The rearrangement uses TRBV19 and TRBJ2-7, with a possible D match to TRBD1 (5 bases). V was cut by 0 bases and J by 0 bases, with 9 bases left in between. There are 15 residues in the CDR3. CDR1 and CDR2 from the germline V gene are LNHDA and SQIVND (reference sequence).

The chain carries TRBV25-1 and TRBJ2-5; 9 positions agree with TRBD1. Judging by the DNA end, TRBJ2-7 fits better; the J call may be wrong. Germline CDR1 is MGHDK and CDR2 is SYGVNS. This CDR3 region has 14 residues. CDR3 in amino acids: CASRTGTGNYEQYF. CDR3 coding DNA: TGTGCCAGCAGGACGGGGACAGGGAATTACGAGCAGTACTTC.

The sample holds one count of this clone. The chain carries TRBV4-1 and TRBJ2-7; 8 bases agree with TRBD1. This CDR3 is 17 amino acids long. Germline CDR1 and CDR2: MGHRA and YSYEKL. V trimming: 4 bases; J trimming: 1 base; junction bases outside the gene matches: 12. As DNA, the CDR3 is TGCGCCAGCAGCCCATCCATTAACCGGGACAGGTCCTACGAGCAGTACTTC. Translation: CASSPSINRDRSYEQYF.

This clone was seen a single time. The V gene is TRBV30, the J gene TRBJ2-1; 8 nucleotides align to TRBD1. The CDR3 covers 13 residues. The ends lost 2 bases at V and 9 bases at J; junction bases unmatched: 6. Germline CDR1 reads GTSNPN; CDR2 reads SVGIG (reference sequence). The CDR3 nucleotides are TGTGCCTGGAGTTTACAGGGGGGCAGTGAGCAGTTCTTC. Encoded protein: CAWSLQGGSEQFF. The full variable domain, in which reference TRBV30 and TRBJ2-1 provide the parts outside the CDR3, is SQTIHQWPATLVQPVGSPLSLECTVEGTSNPNLYWYRQAAGRGLQLLFYSVGIGQISSEVPQNLSASRPQDRQFILSSKKLLLSDSGFYLCAWSLQGGSEQFFGPGTRLTVL.